Listed below are T cell receptor beta chains from one sample, sequenced in a study of cytomegalovirus exposure and HLA in healthy donors. Profiled with immunoSEQ multiplex PCR; TCRdb holds only in-frame clones, not every one. The table has about 130,000 clones, about 88% seen once. The sequenced sample consisted of PBMCs. All receptors come from a woman under 30 in good health and CMV-seronegative. CDR3s include the opening cysteine and the closing phenylalanine or tryptophan. Each record gives: D gene, V gene, J gene, clone size, CDR3 DNA, CDR3 protein. D genes are given only for firm matches. The listing skips clone size in some rows; elsewhere it reads once, few, many or a size class.

>NA|TRBV5-1|TRBJ2-5|NA
TGCGCCAGCAGCTTTGGGGCGGGGGCTCAAGAGACCCAGTACTTC
CASSFGAGAQETQYF
>TRBD1|TRBV2|TRBJ1-5|NA
TGTGCCAGCAGTACAGGGGCTGGGAGCAATCAGCCCCAGCATTTT
CASSTGAGSNQPQHF
>TRBD1|TRBV5-1|TRBJ2-2|NA
TGCGCCAGCAGCCCGGGACAGGCAACCGGGGAGCTGTTTTTT
CASSPGQATGELFF
>NA|TRBV19|TRBJ2-7|NA
TGTGCCAGTAGTATGGGACTTTCCTACGAGCAGTACTTC
CASSMGLSYEQYF
>TRBD1|TRBV5-1|TRBJ1-4|once
TGCGCCAGTGGGACAGGGGCTAATGAAAAACTGTTTTTT
CASGTGANEKLFF
>TRBD2|TRBV11-2|TRBJ2-1|NA
TGTGCCAGCAGCCACGGGGGGGAATACAATGAGCAGTTCTTC
CASSHGGEYNEQFF
>NA|TRBV10-3|TRBJ1-1|NA
TGTGCCATCAGACCATTACAGGGTTTAGACACTGAAGCTTTCTTT
CAIRPLQGLDTEAFF
>TRBD1|TRBV5-4|TRBJ2-3|NA
TGTGCCAGCAGCGACAGGGGGAGCACAGATACGCAGTATTTT
CASSDRGSTDTQYF
>TRBD1|TRBV7-9|TRBJ1-2|many
TGTGCCAGCAGTCTAGAAGGGACAGGGGGCGCAGTCTATGGCTACACCTTC
CASSLEGTGGAVYGYTF
>TRBD1|TRBV5-1|TRBJ1-5|NA
TGCGCCAGCAGCTCCGGGACAGGGTTACAGCCCCAGCATTTT
CASSSGTGLQPQHF
>NA|TRBV14|TRBJ1-5|NA
TGTGCCAGCAGTCTAGGCAATCAGCCCCAGCATTTT
CASSLGNQPQHF
>NA|TRBV27|TRBJ2-3|NA
TGTGCCAGCAGTCTCTGGTACGGGGACACAGATACGCAGTATTTT
CASSLWYGDTDTQYF
>NA|TRBV4-1|TRBJ2-5|NA
TGCGCCAGCAGCCAGGCGGTGTACGAAGTCCAGTACTTC
CASSQAVYEVQYF
>TRBD1|TRBV27|TRBJ1-2|few
TGTGCCAGCAGCCCCGACCCCACAGGGGGCAGCTATGGCTACACCTTC
CASSPDPTGGSYGYTF
>NA|TRBV11-3|TRBJ2-5|NA
TGTGCCAGCAGCTCGGGACTCCTGTACCAAGAGACCCAGTACTTC
CASSSGLLYQETQYF
>NA|TRBV29-1|TRBJ2-2|NA
TGCAGCGTTCGGGACAAAAACACCGGGGAGCTGTTTTTT
CSVRDKNTGELFF
>NA|TRBV2|TRBJ1-3|NA
TGTGCCAGCGTATTGGGCTCGGGAAACACCATATATTTT
CASVLGSGNTIYF
>NA|TRBV9|TRBJ2-2|NA
TGTGCCAGCAGCGTAGAGGGTTCAGGGTACACCGGGGAGCTGTTTTTT
CASSVEGSGYTGELFF
>TRBD1|TRBV18|TRBJ1-5|NA
TGTGCCAGCTCATGGGACAGCAGACCGTCTAGCAATCAGCCCCAGCATTTT
CASSWDSRPSSNQPQHF
>TRBD1|TRBV6-5|TRBJ1-2|NA
TGTGCCAGCAGTTACAATCTTGGACAGGTCTATGGCTACACCTTC
CASSYNLGQVYGYTF
>NA|TRBV5-1|TRBJ1-1|once
TGCGCCAGCAGCTTGGCCCAGAACCTCCCTAACACTGAAGCTTTCTTT
CASSLAQNLPNTEAFF
>NA|TRBV7-3|TRBJ1-6|few
TGTGCCAGCAGCTCACAGGGAGATAATTCACCCCTCCACTTT
CASSSQGDNSPLHF